These 14 T cell receptor beta chains originate from one sample sequenced in a study of T cell clonality in common variable immunodeficiency (dated by TCRdb to the mid-2010s). Beyond this particular receptor, the publication reports: Fewer deletions and N-nucleotide insertions were reportedly observed in CVID TCRbeta sequences, and highly modified clones with 13 or more V deletions were reportedly absent from CVID TCRbeta sequences.

For these receptors, no antigen is known. Libraries were built with the immunoSEQ multiplex PCR assay. This immuneACCESS table, as held by TCRdb, lists in-frame sequences with V and J called but not all clones. Of the missing ones, under half trace to an unresolved V gene in checked studies; the others have no known cause. The data for this sample show 25,000 to 35,000 clones, each detected more than once. Approximately 31% of the sample is taken by the ten largest. Material: peripheral blood mononuclear cells. The receptors come from a human donor with common variable immunodeficiency.

In its sample, this clone was seen many times. The CDR3 is cut off 3 residues early in the read; its end comes from the germline J gene. This chain links TRBV28 with TRBJ1-5; the D gene is possibly TRBD1 (5 bases). This CDR3 has 17 amino acids. In germline, CDR1 is MDHEN, CDR2 SYDVKM. The germline V and J ends were trimmed by 5 bases and 3 bases, with 20 bases remaining between them. CDR3 bases read: TGTGCCAGCAGTCTCAGGGACTGGAAAGGCCTCAATCAGCCC. Translated, it gives CASSLRDWKGLNQP. Given in full, the CDR3 is CASSLRDWKGLNQPQHF.

This clone was picked up many times. The observed sequence ends 3 residues before the CDR3 terminus, with the missing tail filled in from the germline J gene. J is TRBJ1-5 and V is TRBV19, with D hard to call. This CDR3 spans 15 amino acids. V gave up 8 bases and J gave up 0 bases, with 14 bases separating them. Germline V CDR1 and CDR2: LNHDA, SQIVND (reference sequence). CDR3 residues: CASSTNTGSNQPQHF. The sequenced part of the CDR3 DNA is TGTGCCAGTTCAACAAATACGGGTAGCAATCAGCCC. Complete variable domain (other parts from reference TRBV19 and TRBJ1-5): DGGITQSPKYLFRKEGQNVTLSCEQNLNHDAMYWYRQDPGQGLRLIYYSQIVNDFQKGDIAEGYSVSREKKESFPLTVTSAQKNPTAFYLCASSTNTGSNQPQHFGDGTRLSIL.

This clone was seen only a few times. The read finishes 3 residues shy of the CDR3 end, and the germline J gene is used to complete it. This chain joins TRBV7-9 and TRBJ2-7; tentatively, D is TRBD1 (6 bases). The germline V gene has CDR1 SEHNR and CDR2 FQNEAQ (reference sequence). The CDR3 runs to 14 residues. Trimming removed 5 bases from V and 2 bases from J, with 13 bases in between. The CDR3 bases that were read are TGTGCCAGCAGCCGCCGGGACATGCCCTACGAG. This codes for CASSRRDMPYE. The complete CDR3 sequence is CASSRRDMPYEQYF. Based on the CDR3 plus reference TRBV7-9 and TRBJ2-7, the full variable domain is DTGVSQNPRHKITKRGQNVTFRCDPISEHNRLYWYRQTLGQGPEFLTYFQNEAQLEKSRLLSDRFSAERPKGSFSTLEIQRTEQGDSAMYLCASSRRDMPYEQYFGPGTRLTVT.

This clone was counted between two and nine times. The read finishes 3 residues shy of the CDR3 end, and the germline J gene is used to complete it. This sequence joins TRBV7-9 and TRBJ2-1, with D possibly matching TRBD1 (5 bases). Germline CDR1 SEHNR, CDR2 FQNEAQ (reference sequence). The V and J ends lost 2 bases and 7 bases respectively, with 6 bases between them. This CDR3 has 12 amino acids. Incomplete CDR3 DNA: TGTGCCAGCAGCTTAAAGGGGAATGAG. This codes for CASSLKGNE. The full CDR3 protein reads CASSLKGNEQFF.

Of note for this clone: Coverage ceases 3 residues before the CDR3 finishes, and the germline J gene fills in the end. This chain joins TRBV18 and TRBJ1-6, with D unresolved. V lost 2 bases and J lost 6, with 5 bases in between. This CDR3 spans 13 amino acids. Germline V gene data show CDR1 as KGHSH and CDR2 as LQKENI. CDR3 sequence: CASSPGLNSPLHF. CDR3 DNA (partial): TGTGCCAGCTCACCAGGGCTTAATTCACCC. Combining the CDR3 with reference TRBV18 and TRBJ1-6 gives the whole variable domain NAGVMQNPRHLVRRRGQEARLRCSPMKGHSHVYWYRQLPEEGLKFMVYLQKENIIDESGMPKERFSAEFPKEGPSILRIQQVVRGDSAAYFCASSPGLNSPLHFGNGTRLTVT.

This clone came up many times. The CDR3 goes on 3 residues after the read ends, and that part is filled in from the germline J gene. The J gene is TRBJ1-5, the V gene TRBV18; D is undetermined. CDR3 length: 13 residues. Germline V gene data show CDR1 as KGHSH and CDR2 as LQKENI. V lost 3 bases, J lost 7 bases, and 10 bases lay in between. The chain's CDR3 is CASSPEGSQPQHF. CDR3 bases read: TGTGCCAGCTCACCGGAAGGGTCGCAGCCC.

In regard to this clone: The observed sequence ends 3 residues before the CDR3 terminus, with the missing tail filled in from the germline J gene. The chain couples TRBV19 to TRBJ2-1, with 9 bases identical to TRBD2. Unmatched junction bases numbered 8, after V lost 2 bases and J lost 9 bases. This CDR3 has 15 residues. Germline values: CDR1 LNHDA, CDR2 SQIVND (reference sequence). The DNA read from the CDR3 is TGTGCCAGTAGTATATTAGCGGGGGACTGGATTGAG. It yields the protein CASSILAGDWIE. The complete CDR3 sequence is CASSILAGDWIEQFF. The whole variable domain, remainder taken from reference TRBV19 and TRBJ2-1, is DGGITQSPKYLFRKEGQNVTLSCEQNLNHDAMYWYRQDPGQGLRLIYYSQIVNDFQKGDIAEGYSVSREKKESFPLTVTSAQKNPTAFYLCASSILAGDWIEQFFGPGTRLTVL.

The sample holds many counts of this clone. From the germline J gene comes the end of the CDR3, since the read stops 3 residues before it. The J gene is TRBJ1-1, the V gene TRBV5-1; D remains ambiguous. The CDR3 is made up of 13 amino acids. Germline CDR1 is SGHRS and CDR2 is YFSETQ. V lost 1 base and J lost 4, with 8 bases in between. CDR3 amino acids: CASSLQRLTEAFF. CDR3 bases read: TGCGCCAGCAGCTTGCAGAGGCTCACTGAA.

Worth noting for this clone: The CDR3 end is not reached by the read, which stops 3 residues before it; the germline J gene fills it in. This chain connects TRBV29-1 to TRBJ2-3; TRBD2 might be the D (7 bases). This CDR3 comprises 14 residues. Germline V gene sequence: CDR1 SQVTM, CDR2 ANQGSEA. V gave up 7 bases and J gave up 1 base, with 15 bases separating them. The CDR3 protein is CSALGGPGTDTQYF. Incomplete CDR3 DNA: TGCAGCGCCCTGGGGGGGCCGGGCACAGATACG.

With respect to this clone: Read coverage stops 3 residues before the CDR3 terminus; the germline J gene supplies the remainder. The rearrangement links TRBV19 to TRBJ2-3; no definite D call. From germline, CDR1 is LNHDA and CDR2 SQIVND (reference sequence). The germline V and J ends were trimmed by 7 bases and 6 bases, with 14 bases remaining between them. The CDR3 sequence is 13 residues long. The DNA read from the CDR3 is TGTGCCAGTAATCCGAAGGGCCACGATACG. Translation gives CASNPKGHDT. The entire CDR3 protein is CASNPKGHDTQYF.

This clone was seen at least ten times. The read comes to an end 3 residues before the CDR3 does, leaving the germline J gene to fill in the end. This chain uses TRBV19 with TRBJ1-5, with unresolved D. From germline, CDR1 is LNHDA and CDR2 SQIVND (reference sequence). The CDR3 consists of 13 residues. Trimming cost V 0 bases and J 7 bases, with 7 bases left between them. The sequenced part of the CDR3 DNA is TGTGCCAGTAGTATAGAGAGGTCCCAGCCC. It translates to CASSIERSQP. The entire CDR3 is CASSIERSQPQHF.

In this sample, this clone turned up a few times. The read ends 3 residues before the CDR3 terminus; that terminus is restored from the germline J gene. The chain couples TRBV20-1 to TRBJ2-3, with a possible D match to TRBD1 (6 bases). Trimming took 5 bases from V and 3 from J, leaving 24 bases between them. CDR3 length: 17 residues. Germline values: CDR1 DFQATT, CDR2 SNEGSKA (reference sequence). CDR3 DNA (partial): TGCAGTGCTCCCCGTCAAGTACCGGGACACGGAACAGATACG. Translating gives CSAPRQVPGHGTDT. The whole CDR3 protein reads CSAPRQVPGHGTDTQYF.

Comment on this clone: The read comes to an end 3 residues before the CDR3 does, leaving the germline J gene to fill in the end. The chain joins TRBV7-3 to TRBJ2-1, with D perhaps matching TRBD2 (7 bases). Trimming pared 5 bases from V and 7 bases from J, leaving 24 bases between. Germline V gene data show CDR1 as SGHTA and CDR2 as FQGTGA. This CDR3 region has 17 residues. The covered CDR3 bases are TGTGCCAGCAGCCCGGATGAAGCGCGGGGGCTTTGGAATGAG. Translated: CASSPDEARGLWNE. The whole CDR3 region reads CASSPDEARGLWNEQFF.

As for this clone: The read falls 3 residues short of the CDR3 end, and the missing part is taken from the germline J gene. This sequence joins TRBV6-2 or TRBV6-3 and TRBJ2-5; D gene uncertain. This CDR3 region has 12 residues. V gave up 3 bases and J gave up 4 bases, with 6 bases separating them. Germline loops: CDR1 MNHEY, CDR2 SVGEGT. CDR3 DNA (partial): TGTGCCAGCAGTTATGTCGGAGAGACC. This gives the protein CASSYVGET. The whole CDR3 protein is CASSYVGETQYF.